The sequence of this T cell receptor (beta chain) was determined in a study of cytomegalovirus exposure and HLA in healthy donors. Study-level background: Counted in an early data release were 75 million to 85 million unique TCRs from HLA-typed donors. Of the donors genotyped, 398 in all, 75% to 85% fell in the Caucasian-associated ancestry cluster. The study, taken as a whole, reports: A later analysis reportedly identified an Asian-associated ancestry cluster as carrying fewer N-insertions than the 666-donor mean. Another analysis was done later, and it associated around 15,000 TCR beta sequences with HLA alleles at 0.05 false discovery rate.

PCR used 60 Vbeta primers and 13 Jbeta primers. Libraries were prepared by immunoSEQ multiplex PCR; TCRdb keeps only in-frame clonotypes and omits some of them. The sample has 150,000 to 200,000 clones, more than 75% seen once. Germline V lookup: CDR1 SGDLS, CDR2 YYNGEE. The germline V and J ends were trimmed by 0 bases and 2 bases, with 15 bases remaining between them. This CDR3 region has 17 residues. In this sample, this clone turned up once. Its antigen remains unknown. Sequencing used PBMCs. This TCR was recovered from a woman aged 18-35 years in good health and CMV-seronegative. The V gene is TRBV9, the J gene TRBJ2-4, with D perhaps TRBD2 (7 bases). Here the CDR3 reads CASSVAAGRDTKNIQYF. The CDR3 DNA reads TGTGCCAGCAGCGTAGCAGCGGGGCGGGACACCAAAAACATTCAGTACTTC.